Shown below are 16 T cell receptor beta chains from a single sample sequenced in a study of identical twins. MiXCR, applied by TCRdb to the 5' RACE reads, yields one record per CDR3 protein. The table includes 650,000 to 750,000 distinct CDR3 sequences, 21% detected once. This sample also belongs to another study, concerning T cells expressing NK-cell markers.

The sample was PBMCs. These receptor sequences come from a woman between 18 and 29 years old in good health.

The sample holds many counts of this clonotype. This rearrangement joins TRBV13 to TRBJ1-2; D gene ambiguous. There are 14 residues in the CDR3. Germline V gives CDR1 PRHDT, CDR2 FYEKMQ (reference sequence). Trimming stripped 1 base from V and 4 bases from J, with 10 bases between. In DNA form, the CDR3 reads TGTGCCAGCAGCTTAGAAGAGGGAGTCTATGGCTACACCTTC. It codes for CASSLEEGVYGYTF.

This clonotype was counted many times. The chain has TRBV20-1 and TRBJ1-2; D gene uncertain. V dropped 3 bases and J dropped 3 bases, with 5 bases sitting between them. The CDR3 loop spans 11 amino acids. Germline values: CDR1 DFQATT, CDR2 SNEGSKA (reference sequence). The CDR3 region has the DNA TGCAGTGCTAGTGCAGACTATGGCTACACCTTC. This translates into CSASADYGYTF.

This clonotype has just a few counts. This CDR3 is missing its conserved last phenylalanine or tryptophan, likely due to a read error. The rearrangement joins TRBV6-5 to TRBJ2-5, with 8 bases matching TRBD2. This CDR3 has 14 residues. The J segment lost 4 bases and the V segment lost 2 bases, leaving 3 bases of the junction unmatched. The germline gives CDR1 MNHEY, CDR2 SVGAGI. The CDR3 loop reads CASSYIGGGETQYL. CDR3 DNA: TGTGCCAGCAGTTACATCGGGGGGGGAGAGACCCAGTACCTC.

The CDR3 DNA follows: TGTGCCAGCAGGGTACAGGGCAGCTCCTACGAGCAGTACTTC. Its translation: CASRVQGSSYEQYF. The V and J genes are TRBV12-3 or TRBV12-4 and TRBJ2-7; tentative D call: TRBD1 (6 bases). V lost 6 bases to trimming and J lost 0 bases, with 12 bases between them. The CDR3 is made up of 14 amino acids.

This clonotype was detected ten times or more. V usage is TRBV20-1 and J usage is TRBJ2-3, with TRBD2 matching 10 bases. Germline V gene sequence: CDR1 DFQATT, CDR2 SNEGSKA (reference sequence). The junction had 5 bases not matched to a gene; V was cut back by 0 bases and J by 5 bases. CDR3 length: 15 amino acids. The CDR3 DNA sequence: TGCAGTGCTAGAGATCCCTCTAGCGGGGGAGATACGCAGTATTTT. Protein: CSARDPSSGGDTQYF.

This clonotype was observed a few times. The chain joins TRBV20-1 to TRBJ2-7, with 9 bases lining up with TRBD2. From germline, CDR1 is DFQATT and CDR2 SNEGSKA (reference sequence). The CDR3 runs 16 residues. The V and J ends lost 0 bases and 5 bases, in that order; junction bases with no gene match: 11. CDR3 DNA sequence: TGCAGTGCTAGAGAGGGGAGGAGCGGGAGGCGGCACGAGCAGTACTTC. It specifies CSAREGRSGRRHEQYF.

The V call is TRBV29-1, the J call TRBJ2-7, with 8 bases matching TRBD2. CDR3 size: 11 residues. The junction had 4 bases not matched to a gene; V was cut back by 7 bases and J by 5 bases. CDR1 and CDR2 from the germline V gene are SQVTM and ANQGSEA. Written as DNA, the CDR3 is TGCAGCGCGGGAGGGAGGGACGAGCAGTACTTC. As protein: CSAGGRDEQYF.

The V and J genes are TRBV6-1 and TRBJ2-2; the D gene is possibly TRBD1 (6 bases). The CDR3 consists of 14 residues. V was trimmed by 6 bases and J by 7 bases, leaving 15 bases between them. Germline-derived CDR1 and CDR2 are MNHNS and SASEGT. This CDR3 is CASSLRTGLGELFF. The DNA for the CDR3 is TGTGCCAGCAGCCTGAGAACAGGGCTCGGGGAGCTGTTTTTT.

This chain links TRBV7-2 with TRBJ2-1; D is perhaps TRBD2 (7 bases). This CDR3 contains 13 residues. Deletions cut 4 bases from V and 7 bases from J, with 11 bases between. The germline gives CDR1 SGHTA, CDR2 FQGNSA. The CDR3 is CASSWKGGNEQFF. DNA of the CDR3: TGTGCCAGCAGCTGGAAGGGGGGGAATGAGCAGTTCTTC. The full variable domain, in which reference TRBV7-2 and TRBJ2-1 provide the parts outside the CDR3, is GAGVSQSPSNKVTEKGKDVELRCDPISGHTALYWYRQSLGQGLEFLIYFQGNSAPDKSGLPSDRFSAERTGGSVSTLTIQRTQQEDSAVYLCASSWKGGNEQFFGPGTRLTVL.

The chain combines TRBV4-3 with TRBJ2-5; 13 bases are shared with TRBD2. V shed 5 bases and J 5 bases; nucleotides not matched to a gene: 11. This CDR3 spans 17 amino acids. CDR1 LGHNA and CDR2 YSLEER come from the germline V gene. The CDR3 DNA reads TGCGCCAGCAGCTCGGGGGGACTAGCGGGATATGGGGAGACCCAGTACTTC. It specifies CASSSGGLAGYGETQYF.

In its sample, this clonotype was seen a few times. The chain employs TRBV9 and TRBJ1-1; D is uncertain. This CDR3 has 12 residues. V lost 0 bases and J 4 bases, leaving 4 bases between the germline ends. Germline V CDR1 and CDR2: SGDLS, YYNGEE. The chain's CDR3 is CASSVEGTEAFF. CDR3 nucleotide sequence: TGTGCCAGCAGCGTAGAGGGCACTGAAGCTTTCTTT.

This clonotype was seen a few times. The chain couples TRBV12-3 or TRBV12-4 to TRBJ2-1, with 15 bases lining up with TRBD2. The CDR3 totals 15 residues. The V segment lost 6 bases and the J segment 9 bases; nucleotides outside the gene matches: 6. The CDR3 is CASRIGLAGGGEQFF. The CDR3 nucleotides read TGTGCCAGCAGAATCGGACTAGCGGGAGGGGGTGAGCAGTTCTTC.

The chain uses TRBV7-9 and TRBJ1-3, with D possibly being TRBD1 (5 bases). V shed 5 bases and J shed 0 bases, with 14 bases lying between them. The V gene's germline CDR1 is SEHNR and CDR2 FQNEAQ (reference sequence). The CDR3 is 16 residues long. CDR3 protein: CASSQPGRSSGNTIYF. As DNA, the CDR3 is TGTGCCAGCAGCCAACCGGGACGCTCCTCTGGAAACACCATATATTTT.

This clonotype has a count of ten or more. The CDR3 DNA is TGCAGTGCCAACCAAGGACTAGCGGGTCACTACGAGCAGTACTTC. Protein sequence: CSANQGLAGHYEQYF. J is TRBJ2-7 and V is TRBV20-1; 11 bases map to TRBD2. Germline CDR1 is DFQATT and CDR2 is SNEGSKA (reference sequence). There are 15 residues in the CDR3. With V trimmed by 6 bases and J by 3 bases, 10 bases remained unmatched.

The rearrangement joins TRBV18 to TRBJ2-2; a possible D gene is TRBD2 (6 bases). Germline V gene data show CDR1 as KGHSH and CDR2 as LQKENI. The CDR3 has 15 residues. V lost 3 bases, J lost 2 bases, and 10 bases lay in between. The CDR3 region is CASSPPGDNTGELFF. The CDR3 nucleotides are TGTGCCAGCTCACCTCCGGGGGATAACACCGGGGAGCTGTTTTTT.

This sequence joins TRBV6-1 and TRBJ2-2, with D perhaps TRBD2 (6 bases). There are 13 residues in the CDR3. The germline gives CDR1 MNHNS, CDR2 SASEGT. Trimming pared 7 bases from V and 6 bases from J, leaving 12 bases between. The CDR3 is CASTSGRAGELFF. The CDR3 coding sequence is TGTGCCAGCACCTCCGGGAGAGCCGGGGAGCTGTTTTTT.